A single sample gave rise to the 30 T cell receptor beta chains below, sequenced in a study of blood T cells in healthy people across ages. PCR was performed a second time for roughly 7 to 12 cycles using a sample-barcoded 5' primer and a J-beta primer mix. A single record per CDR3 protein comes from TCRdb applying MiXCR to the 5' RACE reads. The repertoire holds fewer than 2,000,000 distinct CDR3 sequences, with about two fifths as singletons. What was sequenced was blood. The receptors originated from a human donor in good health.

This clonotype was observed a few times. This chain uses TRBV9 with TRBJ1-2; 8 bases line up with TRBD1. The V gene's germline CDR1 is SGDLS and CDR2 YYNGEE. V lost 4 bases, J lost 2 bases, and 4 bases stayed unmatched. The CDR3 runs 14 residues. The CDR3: CASSTQGGNYGYTF. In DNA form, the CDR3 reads TGTGCCAGCAGCACACAGGGGGGGAACTATGGCTACACCTTC.

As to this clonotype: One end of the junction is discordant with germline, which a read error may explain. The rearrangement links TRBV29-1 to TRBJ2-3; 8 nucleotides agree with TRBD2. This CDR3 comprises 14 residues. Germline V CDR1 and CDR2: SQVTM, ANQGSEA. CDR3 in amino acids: CSTLGGAGTDTRYF. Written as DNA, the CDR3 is TGCAGCACCCTCGGGGGGGCAGGCACAGATACGCGGTATTTT.

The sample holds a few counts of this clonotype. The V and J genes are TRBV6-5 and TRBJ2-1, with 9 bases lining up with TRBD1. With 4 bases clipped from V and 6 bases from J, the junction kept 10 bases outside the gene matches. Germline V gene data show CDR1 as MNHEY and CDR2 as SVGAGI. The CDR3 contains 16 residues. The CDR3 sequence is CASSSQRDRVGNEQFF. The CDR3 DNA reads TGTGCCAGCAGTTCCCAACGGGACAGGGTTGGCAATGAGCAGTTCTTC.

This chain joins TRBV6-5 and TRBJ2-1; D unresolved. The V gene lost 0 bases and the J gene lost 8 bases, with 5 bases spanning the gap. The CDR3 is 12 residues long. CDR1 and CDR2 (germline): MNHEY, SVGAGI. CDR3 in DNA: TGTGCCAGCAGTTACTCGCAGGATGAGCAGTTCTTC. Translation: CASSYSQDEQFF.

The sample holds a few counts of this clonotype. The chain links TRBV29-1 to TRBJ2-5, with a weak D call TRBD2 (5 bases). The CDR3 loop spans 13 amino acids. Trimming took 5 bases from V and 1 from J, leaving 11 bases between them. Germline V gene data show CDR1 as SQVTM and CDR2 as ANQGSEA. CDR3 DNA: TGCAGCGTTTCAGCGGTTCGCCAAGAGACCCAGTACTTC. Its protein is CSVSAVRQETQYF.

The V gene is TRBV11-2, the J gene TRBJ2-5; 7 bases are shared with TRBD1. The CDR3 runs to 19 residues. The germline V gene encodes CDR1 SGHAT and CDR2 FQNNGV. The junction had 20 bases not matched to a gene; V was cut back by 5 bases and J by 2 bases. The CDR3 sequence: CASSHTMYSRGLGQETQYF. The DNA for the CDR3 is TGTGCCAGCAGCCACACGATGTACAGTAGGGGGCTGGGACAAGAGACCCAGTACTTC.

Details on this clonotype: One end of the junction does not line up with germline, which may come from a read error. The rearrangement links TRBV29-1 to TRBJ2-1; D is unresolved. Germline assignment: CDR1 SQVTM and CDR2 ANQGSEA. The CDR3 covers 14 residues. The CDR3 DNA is TGCAGCGTTGATTCCTTTATCGGTTACAATGAGCAGTACTTT. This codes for CSVDSFIGYNEQYF.

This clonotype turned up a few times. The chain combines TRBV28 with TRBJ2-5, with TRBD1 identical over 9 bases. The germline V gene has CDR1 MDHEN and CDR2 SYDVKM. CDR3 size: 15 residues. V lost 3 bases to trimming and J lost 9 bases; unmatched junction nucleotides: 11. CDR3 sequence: CASSFVGTGIEPQYF. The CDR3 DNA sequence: TGTGCCAGCAGTTTCGTCGGGACAGGGATTGAGCCCCAGTACTTC.

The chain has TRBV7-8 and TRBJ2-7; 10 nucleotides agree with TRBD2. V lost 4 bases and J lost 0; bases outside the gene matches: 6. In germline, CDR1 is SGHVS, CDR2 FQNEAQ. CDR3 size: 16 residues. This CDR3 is CASSYWTSGSSYEQYF. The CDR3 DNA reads TGTGCCAGCAGCTACTGGACTAGCGGAAGCTCCTACGAGCAGTACTTC.

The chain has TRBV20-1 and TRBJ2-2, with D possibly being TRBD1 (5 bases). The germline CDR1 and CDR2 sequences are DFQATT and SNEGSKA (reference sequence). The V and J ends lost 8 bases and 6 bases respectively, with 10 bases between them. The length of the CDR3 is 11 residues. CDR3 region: CSTAGPGELFF. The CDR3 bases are TGCAGTACCGCAGGGCCCGGGGAGCTGTTTTTT.

CDR3 DNA: TGCAGCGTAGGAACGGGGGGATTCAGCACCGGGGAGCTGTTTTTT. This translates into CSVGTGGFSTGELFF. This chain links TRBV29-1 with TRBJ2-2, with 7 bases that match TRBD2. Per germline, CDR1 SQVTM and CDR2 ANQGSEA. This CDR3 has 15 amino acids. With V trimmed by 6 bases and J by 4 bases, 11 bases remained unmatched.

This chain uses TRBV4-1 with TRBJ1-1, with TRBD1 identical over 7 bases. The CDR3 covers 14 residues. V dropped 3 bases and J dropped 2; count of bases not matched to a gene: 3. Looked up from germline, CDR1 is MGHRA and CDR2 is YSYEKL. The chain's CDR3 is CASSHDRVNTEAFF. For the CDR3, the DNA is TGCGCCAGCAGCCACGACAGGGTAAACACTGAAGCTTTCTTT.

CDR3 residues: CASSSHIRRETQYF. The CDR3, as DNA: TGTGCCAGCAGTTCCCACATTAGAAGGGAGACCCAGTACTTC. The chain uses TRBV27 and TRBJ2-5, with D unresolved. Germline CDR1 MNHEY, CDR2 SMNVEV (reference sequence). The CDR3 loop spans 14 amino acids. V was cut by 4 bases and J by 5 bases, with 14 bases left in between.

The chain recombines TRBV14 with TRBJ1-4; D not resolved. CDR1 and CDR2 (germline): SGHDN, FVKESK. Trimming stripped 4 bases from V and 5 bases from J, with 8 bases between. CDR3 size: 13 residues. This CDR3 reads CASSLLPNEKLFF. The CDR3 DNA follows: TGTGCCAGCAGCCTACTCCCCAATGAAAAACTGTTTTTT.

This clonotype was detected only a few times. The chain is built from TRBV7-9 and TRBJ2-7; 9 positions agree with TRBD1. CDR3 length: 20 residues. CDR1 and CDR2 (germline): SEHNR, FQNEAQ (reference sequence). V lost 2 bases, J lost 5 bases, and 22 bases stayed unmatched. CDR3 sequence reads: CASSLSTVRDRVRFDDEQYF. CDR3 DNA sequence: TGTGCCAGCAGCTTATCAACAGTACGGGACAGGGTAAGGTTCGACGACGAGCAGTACTTC.

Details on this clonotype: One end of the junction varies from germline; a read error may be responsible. CDR3 bases: TGTGCCAGCAGCGTAGATCGTGGGGCCAATGAGCGGTTCTTC. It codes for CASSVDRGANERFF. The V gene is TRBV9, the J gene TRBJ2-1; TRBD1 is a possible D gene (5 bases). The CDR3 totals 14 residues. The V gene's germline CDR1 is SGDLS and CDR2 YYNGEE.

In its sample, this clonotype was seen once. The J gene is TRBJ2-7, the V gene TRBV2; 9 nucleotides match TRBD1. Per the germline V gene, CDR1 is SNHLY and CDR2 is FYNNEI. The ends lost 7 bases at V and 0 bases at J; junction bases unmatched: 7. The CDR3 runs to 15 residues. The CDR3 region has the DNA TGTGCCAGCAAACCCGGGACAGGGTTCTCCTACGAGCAGTACTTC. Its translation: CASKPGTGFSYEQYF. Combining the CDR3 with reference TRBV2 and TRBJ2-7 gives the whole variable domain EPEVTQTPSHQVTQMGQEVILRCVPISNHLYFYWYRQILGQKVEFLVSFYNNEISEKSEIFDDQFSVERPDGSNFTLKIRSTKLEDSAMYFCASKPGTGFSYEQYFGPGTRLTVT.

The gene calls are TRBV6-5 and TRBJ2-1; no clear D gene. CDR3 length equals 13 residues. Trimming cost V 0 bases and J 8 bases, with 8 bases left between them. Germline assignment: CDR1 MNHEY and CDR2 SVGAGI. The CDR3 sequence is CASSYSIRHEQFF. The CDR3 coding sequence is TGTGCCAGCAGTTACTCGATTAGGCATGAGCAGTTCTTC.

In nucleotides, the CDR3 is TGTGCCAGCACCGGCGATGAGCAGTTCTTC. Protein product: CASTGDEQFF. The chain couples TRBV7-9 to TRBJ2-1; D gene unclear. Trimming left V 7 bases short and J 8 bases short, with 6 bases between. Germline values: CDR1 SEHNR, CDR2 FQNEAQ (reference sequence). There are 10 residues in the CDR3.

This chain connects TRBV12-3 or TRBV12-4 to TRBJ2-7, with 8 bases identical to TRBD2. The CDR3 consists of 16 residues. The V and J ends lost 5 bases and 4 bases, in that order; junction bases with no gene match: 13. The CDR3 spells CASSPQRGRGGYEQYF. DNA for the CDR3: TGTGCCAGCAGTCCTCAGCGGGGGCGGGGTGGGTACGAGCAGTACTTC.

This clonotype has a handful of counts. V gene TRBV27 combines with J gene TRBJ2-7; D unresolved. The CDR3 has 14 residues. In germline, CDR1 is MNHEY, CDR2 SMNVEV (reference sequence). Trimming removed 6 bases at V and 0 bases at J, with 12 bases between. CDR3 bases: TGTGCCAGCAGCCCACGCTTTCGCTCCTACGAGCAGTACTTC. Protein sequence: CASSPRFRSYEQYF.

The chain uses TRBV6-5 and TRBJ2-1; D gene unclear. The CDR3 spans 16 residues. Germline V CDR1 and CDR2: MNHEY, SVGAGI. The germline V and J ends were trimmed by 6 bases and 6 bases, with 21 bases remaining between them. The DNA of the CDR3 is TGTGCCAGCAGCCCCCCGGCGGTCTTAGGGTCCAATGAGCAGTTCTTC. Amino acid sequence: CASSPPAVLGSNEQFF.

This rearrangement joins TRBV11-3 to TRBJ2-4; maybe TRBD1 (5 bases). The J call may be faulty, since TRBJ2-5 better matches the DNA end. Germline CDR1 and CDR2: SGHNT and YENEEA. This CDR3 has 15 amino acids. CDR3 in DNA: TGTGCCAGCAGCCCCCAGGGCTACGTACGGGAGACCCAGTACTTC. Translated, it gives CASSPQGYVRETQYF.

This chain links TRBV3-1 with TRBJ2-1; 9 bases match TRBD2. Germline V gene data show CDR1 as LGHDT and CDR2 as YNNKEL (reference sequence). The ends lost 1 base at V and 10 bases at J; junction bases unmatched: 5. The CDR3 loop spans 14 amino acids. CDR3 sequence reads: CASSQGGGAEEQFF. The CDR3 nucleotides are TGTGCCAGCAGCCAAGGCGGGGGGGCGGAGGAGCAGTTCTTC.

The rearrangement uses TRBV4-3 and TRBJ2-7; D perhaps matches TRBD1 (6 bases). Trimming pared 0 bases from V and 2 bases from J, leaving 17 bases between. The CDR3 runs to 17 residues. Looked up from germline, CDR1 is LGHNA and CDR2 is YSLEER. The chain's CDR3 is CASSQDIETGSTYEQYF. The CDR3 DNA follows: TGCGCCAGCAGCCAAGATATCGAGACAGGTTCTACCTACGAGCAGTACTTC.

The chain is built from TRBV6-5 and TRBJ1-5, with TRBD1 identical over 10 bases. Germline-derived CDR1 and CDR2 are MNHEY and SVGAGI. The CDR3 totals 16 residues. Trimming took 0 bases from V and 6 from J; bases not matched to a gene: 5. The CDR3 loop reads CASSYSGTGVGQPQHF. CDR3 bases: TGTGCCAGCAGTTACTCGGGGACAGGGGTAGGTCAGCCCCAGCATTTT.

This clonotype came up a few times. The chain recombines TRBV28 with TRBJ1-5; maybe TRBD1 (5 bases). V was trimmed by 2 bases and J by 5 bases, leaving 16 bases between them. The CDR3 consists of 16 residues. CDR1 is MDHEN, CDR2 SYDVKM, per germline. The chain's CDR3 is CASSLPFRDGDQPQHF. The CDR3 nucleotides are TGTGCCAGCAGTTTACCCTTCCGGGACGGTGATCAGCCCCAGCATTTT.

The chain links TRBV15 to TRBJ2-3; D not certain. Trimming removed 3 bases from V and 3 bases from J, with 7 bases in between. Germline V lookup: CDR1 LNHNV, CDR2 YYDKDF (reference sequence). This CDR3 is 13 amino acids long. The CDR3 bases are TGTGCCACCAGCAGGGATGAAACAGATACGCAGTATTTT. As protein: CATSRDETDTQYF. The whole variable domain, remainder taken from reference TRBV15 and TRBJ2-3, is DAMVIQNPRYQVTQFGKPVTLSCSQTLNHNVMYWYQQKSSQAPKLLFHYYDKDFNNEADTPDNFQSRRPNTSFCFLDIRSPGLGDTAMYLCATSRDETDTQYFGPGTRLTVL.

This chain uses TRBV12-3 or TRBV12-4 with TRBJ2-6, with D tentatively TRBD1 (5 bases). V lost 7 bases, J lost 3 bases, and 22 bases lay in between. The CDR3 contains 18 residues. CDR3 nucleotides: TGTGCCAGCAAACCAACGACAGATCCTTTGTTTGGGGCCAACGTCCTGACTTTC. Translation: CASKPTTDPLFGANVLTF.

The CDR3 protein is CASRDGERAFF. The DNA of the CDR3 is TGTGCCAGTAGGGACGGGGAGAGAGCTTTCTTT. The genes are TRBV19 and TRBJ1-1; unclear D gene. Trimming removed 6 bases at V and 10 bases at J, with 12 bases between. The CDR3 length is 11 residues. The V gene's germline CDR1 is LNHDA and CDR2 SQIVND (reference sequence).